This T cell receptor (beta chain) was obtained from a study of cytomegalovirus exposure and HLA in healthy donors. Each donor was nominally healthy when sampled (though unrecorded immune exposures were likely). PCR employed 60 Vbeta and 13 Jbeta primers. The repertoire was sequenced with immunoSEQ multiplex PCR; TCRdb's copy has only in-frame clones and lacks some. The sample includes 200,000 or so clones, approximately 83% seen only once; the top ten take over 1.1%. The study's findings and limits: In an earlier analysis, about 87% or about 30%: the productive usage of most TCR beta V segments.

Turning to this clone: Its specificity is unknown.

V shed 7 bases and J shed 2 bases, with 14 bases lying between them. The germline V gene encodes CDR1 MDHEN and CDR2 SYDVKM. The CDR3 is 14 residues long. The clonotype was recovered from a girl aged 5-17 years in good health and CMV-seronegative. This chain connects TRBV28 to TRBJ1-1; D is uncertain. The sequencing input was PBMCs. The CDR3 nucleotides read TGTGCCAGCACCGGATGGAGGTCCAACACTGAAGCTTTCTTT. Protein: CASTGWRSNTEAFF. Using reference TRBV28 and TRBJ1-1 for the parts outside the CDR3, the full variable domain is DVKVTQSSRYLVKRTGEKVFLECVQDMDHENMFWYRQDPGLGLRLIYFSYDVKMKEKGDIPEGYSVSREKKERFSLILESASTNQTSMYLCASTGWRSNTEAFFGQGTRLTVV.